This T cell receptor (beta chain) was recovered during a study of neurological immune-mediated disorders. TCRdb independently ran MiXCR on the 5' RACE reads; one entry per CDR3 protein. The sample includes around 80,000 distinct CDR3 sequences, over 9% of them seen just once. 2 million unsorted PBMCs were stored in RNAlater at -80 °C before RNA extraction. V lost 4 bases to trimming and J lost 1 base, with 8 bases between them. Germline CDR1 reads SGHKS; CDR2 reads YYEKEE (reference sequence). CDR3 size: 14 residues. This clonotype was found many times. The antigen remains undetermined. General study points: Falling below healthy controls, multiple sclerosis showed the least TCR clonal expansion, while HTLV-1-associated myelopathy showed the most. Across subjects, expanded clones had no CDR3 amino acid sequences in common, pointing to private repertoires in all groups.

Sample: PBMCs. V and J are TRBV5-5 and TRBJ2-2; unclear D gene. This TCR derives from a middle-aged man in good health. DNA of the CDR3: TGTGCCAGCAGCCCCGGCATGAACACCGGGGAGCTGTTTTTT. Protein: CASSPGMNTGELFF.